Shown below are 30 T cell receptor beta chains from a single sample sequenced in a study of immune characterization of retroperitoneal liposarcoma. TCRdb independently ran MiXCR on the PCR reads; one entry per CDR3 protein. The sample shows around 3,200 distinct CDR3 sequences, around two fifths of them seen only once. What was sequenced was tumor tissue. Source of these receptors: a male donor with retroperitoneal liposarcoma.

This clonotype was seen more than once but under ten times. One end of the junction varies from germline; a read error may be responsible. The gene calls are TRBV6-4 and TRBJ2-6; D gene uncertain. The CDR3 runs 17 residues. Germline-derived CDR1 and CDR2 are MRHNA and SNTAGT. The CDR3 bases are TGTGCCAGCGGTGACCCAGGCCCCGGTTCTGGGGCCAACGTCCTGACTTTC. Encoded protein: CASGDPGPGSGANVLTF.

The chain couples TRBV6-4 to TRBJ2-3; 7 bases are a match to TRBD2. Trimming cost V 0 bases and J 3 bases; bases outside gene matches: 3. Germline V CDR1 and CDR2: MRHNA, SNTAGT. This CDR3 spans 15 amino acids. The CDR3 sequence: CASSDSAGETDTQYF. DNA for the CDR3: TGTGCCAGCAGTGACTCGGCGGGAGAAACAGATACGCAGTATTTT.

The chain uses TRBV6-1 and TRBJ1-1; D is perhaps TRBD1 (6 bases). This CDR3 has 13 residues. Germline V gives CDR1 MNHNS, CDR2 SASEGT. Trimming cost V 5 bases and J 1 base, with 8 bases left between them. CDR3 residues: CASSRQENTEAFF. CDR3 sequence (DNA): TGTGCCAGCAGTAGACAGGAGAACACTGAAGCTTTCTTT.

This clonotype has only a few counts. V usage is TRBV6-1 and J usage is TRBJ2-1; D uncertain. The germline gives CDR1 MNHNS, CDR2 SASEGT. The CDR3 runs 13 residues. V lost 0 bases to trimming and J lost 9 bases, with 9 bases between them. This chain's CDR3 is CASSEAIGIEQFF. CDR3 bases: TGTGCCAGCAGTGAAGCGATAGGGATTGAGCAGTTCTTC.

This clonotype was seen repeatedly, ten times or more. The chain recombines TRBV5-1 with TRBJ1-1; the D gene is possibly TRBD1 (5 bases). V was cut by 4 bases and J by 7 bases, with 11 bases left in between. Germline V gene data show CDR1 as SGHRS and CDR2 as YFSETQ. This CDR3 has 12 amino acids. In DNA, the CDR3 is TGCGCCAGCAGCCCCGCGCAGGGTGAAGCTTTCTTT. Translation: CASSPAQGEAFF.

The chain employs TRBV6-1 and TRBJ2-1; D unresolved. Trimming removed 8 bases at V and 10 bases at J, with 12 bases between. CDR3 length: 11 residues. CDR1 and CDR2 from the germline V gene are MNHNS and SASEGT. The CDR3 nucleotides read TGTGCCAGCGGGCAGACCTACGAGCAGTTCTTC. Translating it yields CASGQTYEQFF.

This clonotype was observed a handful of times. This chain joins TRBV12-3 or TRBV12-4 and TRBJ2-1; 8 nucleotides agree with TRBD2. The DNA end lines up better with TRBJ2-7; the J call may be wrong. CDR3 length: 16 residues. CDR3 sequence reads: CASSFGAGGPGYEQYF. The CDR3 DNA is TGTGCCAGCAGTTTTGGGGCGGGAGGCCCCGGCTACGAGCAGTACTTC.

The chain joins TRBV7-2 to TRBJ2-2, with a tentative D call TRBD1 (7 bases). V was shortened by 5 bases and J by 1 base, with 38 bases between the two germline ends. This CDR3 spans 24 amino acids. CDR1 SGHTA and CDR2 FQGNSA come from the germline V gene. CDR3 nucleotides: TGTGCCAGCAGCATCCCATTTACTCCCCTATTCCCCGACAACAGGGGAGGGAACACCGGGGAGCTGTTTTTT. Translated: CASSIPFTPLFPDNRGGNTGELFF.

By share, this clonotype ranks as medium-sized. The genes are TRBV12-3 or TRBV12-4 and TRBJ2-1; 7 bases are shared with TRBD1. The J call is doubtful: the DNA matches TRBJ2-7 better. The length of the CDR3 is 16 residues. This CDR3 reads CASSYRQGGSYNEQYF. The CDR3 DNA reads as TGTGCCAGCAGTTACCGACAGGGTGGCTCCTACAATGAGCAGTACTTC.

The CDR3 region is CASTRQGLSNTGELFF. Here the CDR3 DNA reads TGTGCCAGCACCAGACAGGGGCTTTCGAACACCGGGGAGCTGTTTTTT. V gene TRBV6-8 combines with J gene TRBJ2-2; TRBD1 aligns across 8 bases. The junction had 7 bases not matched to a gene; V was cut back by 7 bases and J by 0 bases. The CDR3 has 16 residues. Germline V gene data show CDR1 as MNHGY and CDR2 as SAAAGT.

The CDR3 region has the DNA TGCGCCAGCAGTGTGGACCCCTTAGCGGGAGGATACTCCTACAATGAGCAGTTCTTC. Its translation: CASSVDPLAGGYSYNEQFF. The chain has TRBV10-1 and TRBJ2-1, with 10 bases that match TRBD2. V gave up 4 bases and J gave up 0 bases; unmatched junction bases: 12. The V gene's germline CDR1 is WNHNN and CDR2 SYGVQD (reference sequence). CDR3 length: 19 amino acids.

This chain joins TRBV6-4 and TRBJ2-2; D unclear. V gave up 2 bases and J gave up 1 base, with 2 bases separating them. The V gene's germline CDR1 is MRHNA and CDR2 SNTAGT. The CDR3 sequence is 13 residues long. The CDR3, as DNA: TGTGCCAGCAGTGACGTGAACACCGGGGAGCTGTTTTTT. The encoded protein is CASSDVNTGELFF.

This clonotype is classed as medium-sized (0.01 to 0.1%). The chain links TRBV6-1 to TRBJ2-7; a possible D gene is TRBD1 (5 bases). From germline, CDR1 is MNHNS and CDR2 SASEGT. The CDR3 is made up of 14 amino acids. V was pared by 2 bases and J by 3 bases, with 11 bases between. CDR3 in amino acids: CASSEWGRDYEQYF. The CDR3 nucleotides read TGTGCCAGCAGTGAATGGGGCAGAGACTACGAGCAGTACTTC.

In this sample, this clonotype turned up once. The V and J genes are TRBV19 and TRBJ2-1, with D perhaps being TRBD1 or TRBD2 (6 bases each). The CDR3 spans 15 residues. Germline-derived CDR1 and CDR2 are LNHDA and SQIVND (reference sequence). The ends were cut back, 4 bases at V and 9 bases at J, with 19 bases in the middle. This chain's CDR3 is CASSKRGQMGGEQFF. The CDR3 DNA reads TGTGCCAGTAGTAAAAGAGGACAGATGGGGGGTGAGCAGTTCTTC.

This clonotype was counted only a few times. The chain carries TRBV6-1 and TRBJ2-3; maybe TRBD2 (6 bases). The CDR3 is made up of 12 amino acids. The ends were cut back, 7 bases at V and 5 bases at J, with 10 bases in the middle. Per germline, CDR1 MNHNS and CDR2 SASEGT. CDR3 in DNA: TGTGCCAGCACGGAGGGGAGAGATACGCAGTATTTT. Translated: CASTEGRDTQYF.

The chain is built from TRBV7-2 and TRBJ1-6; 8 nucleotides line up with TRBD1. J lost 9 bases, V lost 5 bases, and 12 bases had no gene match. Germline values: CDR1 SGHTA, CDR2 FQGNSA. The length of the CDR3 is 16 residues. The CDR3 here is CASSEDRAYLSSPLHF. The CDR3 nucleotides are TGTGCCAGCAGCGAGGACAGGGCCTACTTGAGTTCACCCCTCCACTTT.

The J gene is TRBJ2-5, the V gene TRBV6-1; either TRBD1 or TRBD2 may fit D (5 bases each). This CDR3 spans 13 amino acids. Germline V gives CDR1 MNHNS, CDR2 SASEGT. Trimming removed 5 bases at V and 11 bases at J, with 18 bases between. The CDR3 loop reads CASSYGTANEQYF. Here the CDR3 DNA reads TGTGCCAGCAGTTACGGGACGGCCAATGAGCAGTACTTC.

The chain joins TRBV7-4 to TRBJ2-2, with 8 bases identical to TRBD1. The CDR3 extends over 17 amino acids. Germline V CDR1 and CDR2: SGHVT, SQSDAQ. The junction had 4 bases not matched to a gene; V was cut back by 1 base and J by 0 bases. The CDR3 DNA follows: TGTGCCAGCAGCTTAGACAGGGGGGCGACGAACACCGGGGAGCTGTTTTTT. Protein: CASSLDRGATNTGELFF.

In its sample, this clonotype was seen a few times. The rearrangement joins TRBV12-3 or TRBV12-4 to TRBJ1-4; D is perhaps TRBD1 (5 bases). The CDR3 extends over 14 amino acids. The germline V and J ends were trimmed by 3 bases and 2 bases, with 7 bases remaining between them. CDR3 nucleotide sequence: TGTGCCAGCAGTTTCGGGACGACTAATGAAAAACTGTTTTTT. Translated, it gives CASSFGTTNEKLFF.

This clonotype was counted between two and nine times. The J gene is TRBJ2-1, the V gene TRBV6-1; D possibly corresponds to TRBD1 (6 bases). Near its end, the DNA agrees better with TRBJ2-7, so the J call may be wrong. The CDR3 is made up of 13 amino acids. CDR1 and CDR2 (germline): MNHNS, SASEGT. The chain's CDR3 is CASRSGTRSEQYF. CDR3 bases: TGTGCCAGCAGGTCCGGGACACGCTCCGAGCAGTACTTC.

This clonotype was seen more than once but under ten times. This rearrangement joins TRBV7-3 to TRBJ2-2; D might be TRBD1 (6 bases). The CDR3 covers 16 residues. V lost 0 bases to trimming and J lost 5 bases, with 13 bases between them. In germline, CDR1 is SGHTA, CDR2 FQGTGA. The DNA for the CDR3 is TGTGCCAGCAGCTTAACAGGGGGTATGGAAACCGGGGAGCTGTTTTTT. Its translation: CASSLTGGMETGELFF.

V is TRBV6-1 and J is TRBJ2-3, with 7 bases aligning to TRBD1. Near its end, the DNA agrees better with TRBJ2-1, so the J call may be wrong. Germline V lookup: CDR1 MNHNS, CDR2 SASEGT. The CDR3 has 14 residues. CDR3: CASSVDRVAYEQFF. DNA of the CDR3: TGTGCCAGCAGCGTCGACAGGGTAGCCTACGAGCAGTTCTTC.

This clonotype occurred a few times. The chain combines TRBV6-1 with TRBJ1-4, with a possible D match to TRBD1 (5 bases). The CDR3 is 13 residues long. CDR1 MNHNS and CDR2 SASEGT come from the germline V gene. Trimming removed 4 bases from V and 8 bases from J, with 11 bases in between. CDR3 region: CASSGQGGEKLFF. The CDR3 bases are TGTGCCAGCAGTGGCCAGGGAGGAGAAAAACTGTTTTTT.

Details on this clonotype: The conserved closing phenylalanine or tryptophan is absent in this CDR3, likely reflecting a read error. The chain combines TRBV6-1 with TRBJ2-5, with 9 bases aligning to TRBD2. The J call may be in error: the DNA end matches TRBJ2-1 better. From germline, CDR1 is MNHNS and CDR2 SASEGT. The CDR3 is made up of 15 amino acids. The CDR3 bases are TGTGCCAGCAGTGAAGGTTTAGCGGGAGATTTCGAGCAGTTCTTA. Translated, it gives CASSEGLAGDFEQFL.

This sequence joins TRBV6-1 and TRBJ1-1; D is ambiguous. Trimming stripped 0 bases from V and 3 bases from J, with 8 bases between. CDR3 size: 14 residues. CDR1 is MNHNS, CDR2 SASEGT, per germline. DNA of the CDR3: TGTGCCAGCAGTGAAGCAGGCCAGTACACTGAAGCTTTCTTT. It translates to CASSEAGQYTEAFF.

The chain uses TRBV6-6 and TRBJ1-5; D is unclear. The CDR3 runs 12 residues. V lost 6 bases to trimming and J lost 6 bases, with 9 bases between them. Germline V gene sequence: CDR1 MNHNY, CDR2 SVGAGI (reference sequence). The CDR3 loop reads CASRVSRQPQHF. The CDR3, as DNA: TGTGCCAGCAGGGTGTCTCGTCAGCCCCAGCATTTT.

The chain carries TRBV7-3 and TRBJ2-1; 8 bases fit TRBD2. The CDR3 covers 16 residues. J gave up 6 bases and V 1 base, and 8 bases lay outside the gene matches. The germline V gene encodes CDR1 SGHTA and CDR2 FQGTGA. As DNA, the CDR3 is TGTGCCAGCAGCTTAAGTCCGGGAGGGCGTATCAATGAGCAGTTCTTC. It encodes CASSLSPGGRINEQFF. The full variable domain, completed using reference TRBV7-3 and TRBJ2-1, is GAGVSQTPSNKVTEKGKYVELRCDPISGHTALYWYRQSLGQGPEFLIYFQGTGAADDSGLPNDRFFAVRPEGSVSTLKIQRTERGDSAVYLCASSLSPGGRINEQFFGPGTRLTVL.

This clonotype was recorded a few times. The rearrangement uses TRBV7-2 and TRBJ2-1; TRBD2 matches at 8 bases. The last part of the DNA fits TRBJ2-7 better; the J call may be wrong. The CDR3 is 15 amino acids. Germline assignment: CDR1 SGHTA and CDR2 FQGNSA. The CDR3 DNA reads TGTGCCAGCAGCAGGACTAGCCAACCTTACTACGAGCAGTACTTC. This translates into CASSRTSQPYYEQYF.

By share, this clonotype ranks as medium-sized. This chain uses TRBV6-1 with TRBJ2-3; D gene unclear. V lost 11 bases, J lost 3 bases, and 18 bases lay in between. The germline V gene has CDR1 MNHNS and CDR2 SASEGT. This CDR3 contains 14 residues. The CDR3 protein is CAVSGGSRTDTQYF. In DNA form, the CDR3 reads TGTGCCGTCTCAGGCGGAAGTAGAACAGATACGCAGTATTTT.

The chain carries TRBV28 and TRBJ1-4; unclear D gene. Trimming stripped 5 bases from V and 11 bases from J, with 9 bases between. The CDR3 consists of 11 residues. CDR1 and CDR2 (germline): MDHEN, SYDVKM. CDR3 protein: CASSPGWKLFF. CDR3 nucleotides: TGTGCCAGCAGTCCTGGGTGGAAACTGTTTTTT.